Detailed here is one TCR beta chain. Its antigen is currently unknown. The data originate from a study of cytomegalovirus exposure and HLA in healthy donors. The wider study: Among about 179 million T cells, an earlier analysis found 95 million to 140 million unique TCR beta sequences.

It was with 60 Vbeta and 13 Jbeta primers that the PCR ran. Only in-frame clones appear in the TCRdb table, and some are missing; sequencing was by immunoSEQ multiplex PCR. The table lists some 250,000 clones, 82% of them singletons. CDR3 length: 17 residues. The study, taken as a whole, reports: Exclusion as indistinguishable affected some V segments, including TRBV6-2 and TRBV6-3. Immune exposure data for these donors was limited to CMV serostatus. Further analysis was carried out later, and it showed several of the most significant clusters appearing linked to common viral pathogens.

The rearrangement uses TRBV12-2 and TRBJ2-1; the table's D call, TRBD2, has no DNA check behind it. TRBV12-2 is deemed a pseudogene. This clonotype was sampled from a woman aged 40 to 49 in good health and CMV-seropositive. The sample consisted of PBMCs. Written as DNA, the CDR3 is TGTGCAAGTCGCTCCTTGACTAGCGGGAGTTCCTACAATGAGCAGTTCTTC. It codes for CASRSLTSGSSYNEQFF.